This passage covers 7 T cell receptor beta chains from one sample sequenced in a study of T cells expressing NK-cell markers. TCRdb reprocessed the 5' RACE reads and keeps a single row for each CDR3 protein, giving no DNA. The specimen's table records about 380,000 distinct CDR3 sequences. Material: blood T cells: a sorted CD56 or NKG2C T cell subset, CD4+ or CD8+ T cells, or bulk PBMC T cells (not recorded which). The receptor source for this set is a man aged 18-69 years in good health.

The chain couples TRBV6-1 to TRBJ1-2; the D call of TRBD1 rests on TCRdb alone, since no DNA is present to check it. The CDR3 covers 15 residues. CDR1 and CDR2 from the germline V gene are MNHNS and SASEGT. CDR3: CASSARDRDAYGYTF.

The chain carries TRBV5-1 and TRBJ2-5. Germline CDR1 SGHRS, CDR2 YFSETQ. This CDR3 is built from 14 residues. CDR3 protein: CASSLTSVGETQYF.

The chain employs TRBV7-7 and TRBJ2-2; TCRdb's D gene call, TRBD2, goes unchecked for lack of DNA. The CDR3 covers 17 residues. Germline CDR1 reads SSHAT; CDR2 reads FNYEAQ (reference sequence). CDR3 sequence: CASSKSGLAGGSGELFF.

The chain has TRBV7-6 and TRBJ2-1; the D call of TRBD1 rests on TCRdb alone, since no DNA is present to check it. The CDR3 runs 13 residues. Germline V gives CDR1 SGHVS, CDR2 FNYEAQ. The CDR3 is CASSSGVGTGPFF. Looking up the rest from reference TRBV7-6 and TRBJ2-1 gives the full variable domain: GAGVSQSPRYKVTKRGQDVALRCDPISGHVSLYWYRQALGQGPEFLTYFNYEAQQDKSGLPNDRFSAERPEGSISTLTIQRTEQRDSAMYRCASSSGVGTGPFFGPGTRLTVL.

The chain carries TRBV18 and TRBJ2-5; TCRdb lists TRBD1, though no DNA is available to test this call. Per germline, CDR1 KGHSH and CDR2 LQKENI. The CDR3 contains 16 residues. This CDR3 reads CASSPPDRGGQETQYF.

The chain is built from TRBV9 and TRBJ2-5. In germline, CDR1 is SGDLS, CDR2 YYNGEE. The CDR3 runs 15 residues. The CDR3 region is CASSVAPQAQETQYF.

The CDR3 loop reads CSAAQGGLSEQYF. The V call is TRBV20-1, the J call TRBJ2-7; no DNA is available, so the TRBD1 call from TCRdb remains unchecked. In germline, CDR1 is DFQATT, CDR2 SNEGSKA (reference sequence). This CDR3 has 13 amino acids.